The present entry profiles one TCR beta chain with its context. The data were obtained in a study of blood T cell repertoires in COVID-19. The V gene's germline CDR1 is MNHNS and CDR2 SASEGT. The CDR3 totals 14 residues. V shed 0 bases and J shed 9 bases, with 14 bases lying between them. As handled by the study authors: Estimated nucleated cell counts came from reference gene primer amplification. Here immunoSEQ multiplex PCR was the method, and the copy in TCRdb shows in-frame clones only, minus some. The DNA was the basis for D and trimming; V, J and clone size are from that table. Among 95,000 to 150,000 clones listed, under 90% were seen once.

The rearrangement links TRBV6-1 to TRBJ1-2; a weak D match, TRBD1 (5 bases). The clonotype comes from a woman in her 70s with acute or convalescent COVID-19. Sample: peripheral blood. The CDR3 nucleotides read TGTGCCAGCAGTGAAGCGCTTAGTGGGGGGAGCTACACCTTC. The encoded protein is CASSEALSGGSYTF.